These 11 T cell receptor beta chains share one sample of origin, sequenced in a study of cytomegalovirus exposure and HLA in healthy donors. The PCR contained 60 Vbeta and 13 Jbeta primers. Produced via immunoSEQ multiplex PCR; TCRdb's table is partial and in-frame only. The data show tens of thousands of clones, more than 55% seen once. The sequencing sample was made of PBMCs. The receptors were gathered from a woman between 45 and 60 years old in good health and CMV-seropositive.

The gene calls are TRBV27 and TRBJ2-5; no firm D call. CDR3 length: 13 amino acids. V lost 4 bases and J lost 2, with 8 bases in between. CDR1 and CDR2 (germline): MNHEY, SMNVEV (reference sequence). The CDR3 DNA sequence: TGTGCCAGCAGTTCCTTATATCAAGAGACCCAGTACTTC. Encoded protein: CASSSLYQETQYF.

The V and J genes are TRBV7-9 and TRBJ2-7; D is unclear. CDR3 length: 14 amino acids. Germline lookup yields CDR1 SEHNR and CDR2 FQNEAQ (reference sequence). V gave up 0 bases and J gave up 10 bases, with 16 bases separating them. CDR3 protein: CASSLAAVVSAQYF. The CDR3 region has the DNA TGTGCCAGCAGCTTAGCCGCGGTGGTTTCGGCACAGTACTTC.

J is TRBJ1-4 and V is TRBV30, with D possibly matching TRBD1 (5 bases). The V gene's germline CDR1 is GTSNPN and CDR2 SVGIG (reference sequence). V was trimmed by 0 bases and J by 7 bases, leaving 15 bases between them. The CDR3 contains 15 residues. Here the CDR3 reads CAWSVRSGFGEKLFF. In DNA, the CDR3 is TGTGCCTGGAGTGTAAGGTCAGGGTTCGGTGAAAAACTGTTTTTT.

J is TRBJ1-1 and V is TRBV5-4; 7 bases are shared with TRBD1. V shed 3 bases and J 2 bases; nucleotides not matched to a gene: 1. Germline CDR1 and CDR2: SGHNT and YYREEE (reference sequence). This CDR3 is 13 amino acids long. The CDR3 protein is CASSWDSNTEAFF. The CDR3 DNA follows: TGTGCCAGCAGCTGGGACAGCAACACTGAAGCTTTCTTT.

This rearrangement joins TRBV29-1 to TRBJ2-3; unclear D gene. Deletions cut 6 bases from V and 3 bases from J, with 10 bases between. This CDR3 has 12 amino acids. Germline CDR1 reads SQVTM; CDR2 reads ANQGSEA. The CDR3 here is CSVTDGTDTQYF. In nucleotides, the CDR3 is TGCAGCGTCACCGACGGGACAGATACGCAGTATTTT.

This clone is medium-sized. The V gene is TRBV14, the J gene TRBJ2-3; D is perhaps TRBD2 (5 bases). With 0 bases removed from V and 0 bases from J, the gap between germline ends came to 10 bases. Germline loops: CDR1 SGHDN, CDR2 FVKESK. The CDR3 has 16 residues. This chain's CDR3 is CASSQEVDSSTDTQYF. The CDR3 region has the DNA TGTGCCAGCAGCCAAGAAGTGGACTCGAGCACAGATACGCAGTATTTT.

The chain links TRBV7-9 to TRBJ1-5; D not certain. Trimming cost V 0 bases and J 6 bases, with 18 bases left between them. The CDR3 is 17 residues long. Looked up from germline, CDR1 is SEHNR and CDR2 is FQNEAQ (reference sequence). CDR3 sequence (DNA): TGTGCCAGCAGCTTAGCGCTTGGCAACACCGAGGCTCAGCCCCAGCATTTT. Protein product: CASSLALGNTEAQPQHF.

The chain recombines TRBV18 with TRBJ2-5; the D is unclear. The CDR3 has 13 amino acids. Germline CDR1 KGHSH, CDR2 LQKENI. The ends were cut back, 2 bases at V and 1 base at J, with 5 bases in the middle. This CDR3 reads CASSPGSQETQYF. The CDR3, as DNA: TGTGCCAGCTCACCAGGCAGCCAAGAGACCCAGTACTTC.

The J gene is TRBJ1-1, the V gene TRBV19; 7 positions agree with TRBD1. V lost 10 bases to trimming and J lost 6 bases; unmatched junction nucleotides: 17. Germline lookup yields CDR1 LNHDA and CDR2 SQIVND (reference sequence). This CDR3 is 15 amino acids long. The CDR3: CAILGGSGGWAEAFF. The DNA of the CDR3 is TGTGCCATCCTAGGGGGCTCTGGAGGTTGGGCTGAAGCTTTCTTT.

V is TRBV28 and J is TRBJ1-5; no definite D call. Deletions cut 4 bases from V and 11 bases from J, with 15 bases between. CDR3 length equals 13 residues. Germline V gene sequence: CDR1 MDHEN, CDR2 SYDVKM. CDR3 protein: CASSSPKPSTQHF. The CDR3 region has the DNA TGTGCCAGCAGTTCCCCCAAGCCTTCGACCCAGCATTTT.

The rearrangement links TRBV5-1 to TRBJ2-3; 10 nucleotides match TRBD2. CDR1 is SGHRS and CDR2 is YFSETQ in the germline V gene. CDR3 length equals 17 residues. The junction had 6 bases not matched to a gene; V was cut back by 2 bases and J by 0 bases. The CDR3 loop reads CASSFASGGLSTDTQYF. The CDR3 nucleotides are TGCGCCAGCAGCTTTGCTAGCGGGGGATTGAGCACAGATACGCAGTATTTT.